This T cell receptor beta chain emerged from a study of PD-1 blockade in classical Hodgkin lymphoma. Across the study: Patients were treated with nivolumab at 3 mg/kg, and this was given intravenously every 2 weeks.

The CDR3 contains 15 residues. Germline lookup yields CDR1 LNHDA and CDR2 SQIVND (reference sequence). Trimming cost V 5 bases and J 2 bases; bases outside gene matches: 9. Produced via immunoSEQ multiplex PCR; TCRdb's table is partial and in-frame only. The sample holds about 29,000 clones; about 85% are singletons and the top ten take approximately 2.4%. There was relapse after autologous stem cell transplantation in every patient, and there was variation in brentuximab vedotin exposure. Purification of CD4+ T cells from thawed PBMCs was performed via magnetic negative selection. The gene calls are TRBV19 and TRBJ2-7; TRBD1 matches at 7 bases. Sample: CD4+ T cells from blood, taken at baseline. The TCR originated in a human donor with classical Hodgkin lymphoma. The CDR3 bases are TGTGCCAGTAGTCACAGGGGTGGGGGCACCTACGAGCAGTACTTC. Translated: CASSHRGGGTYEQYF.